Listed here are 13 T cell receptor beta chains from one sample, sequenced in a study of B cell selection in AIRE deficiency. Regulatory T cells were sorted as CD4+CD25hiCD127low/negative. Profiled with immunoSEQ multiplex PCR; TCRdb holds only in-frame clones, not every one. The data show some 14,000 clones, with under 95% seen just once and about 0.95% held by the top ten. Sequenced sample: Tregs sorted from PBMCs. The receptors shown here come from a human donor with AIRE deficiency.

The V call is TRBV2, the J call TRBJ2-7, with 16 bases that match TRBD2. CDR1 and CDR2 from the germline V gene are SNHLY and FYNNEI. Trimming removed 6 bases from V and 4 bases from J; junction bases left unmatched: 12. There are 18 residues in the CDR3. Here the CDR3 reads CASRRILGGLAGGYEQYF. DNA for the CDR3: TGTGCCAGCAGACGAATACTCGGGGGACTAGCGGGAGGGTACGAGCAGTACTTC.

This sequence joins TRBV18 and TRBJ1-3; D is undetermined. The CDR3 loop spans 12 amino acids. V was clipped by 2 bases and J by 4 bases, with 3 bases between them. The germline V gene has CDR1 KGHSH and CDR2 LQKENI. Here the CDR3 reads CASSPGGNTIYF. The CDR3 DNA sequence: TGTGCCAGCTCACCAGGGGGAAACACCATATATTTT.

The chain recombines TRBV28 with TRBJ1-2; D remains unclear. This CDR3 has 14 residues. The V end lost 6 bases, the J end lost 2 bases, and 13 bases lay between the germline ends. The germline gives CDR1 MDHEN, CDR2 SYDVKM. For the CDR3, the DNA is TGTGCCAGCAGCGCCGCTGGACCAAACTATGGCTACACCTTC. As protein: CASSAAGPNYGYTF.

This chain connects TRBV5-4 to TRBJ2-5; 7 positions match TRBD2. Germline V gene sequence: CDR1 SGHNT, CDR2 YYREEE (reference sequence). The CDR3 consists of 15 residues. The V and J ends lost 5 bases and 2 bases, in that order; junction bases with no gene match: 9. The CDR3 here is CASRIGLAAQETQYF. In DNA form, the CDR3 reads TGTGCCAGCAGAATAGGCCTAGCGGCTCAAGAGACCCAGTACTTC.

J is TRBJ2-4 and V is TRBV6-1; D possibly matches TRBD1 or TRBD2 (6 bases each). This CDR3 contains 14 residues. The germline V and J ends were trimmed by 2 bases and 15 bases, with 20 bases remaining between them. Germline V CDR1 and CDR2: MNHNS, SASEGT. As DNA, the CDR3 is TGTGCCAGCAGTGAAAAGAATAGGGGGGTACCGAGGTACTTC. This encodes CASSEKNRGVPRYF.

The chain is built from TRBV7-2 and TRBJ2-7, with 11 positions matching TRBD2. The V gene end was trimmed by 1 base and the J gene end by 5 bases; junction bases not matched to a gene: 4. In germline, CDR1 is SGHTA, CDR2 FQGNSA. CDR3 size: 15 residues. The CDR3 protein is CASSLVLAGVNEQYF. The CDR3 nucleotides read TGTGCCAGCAGCTTAGTACTAGCGGGAGTAAACGAGCAGTACTTC.

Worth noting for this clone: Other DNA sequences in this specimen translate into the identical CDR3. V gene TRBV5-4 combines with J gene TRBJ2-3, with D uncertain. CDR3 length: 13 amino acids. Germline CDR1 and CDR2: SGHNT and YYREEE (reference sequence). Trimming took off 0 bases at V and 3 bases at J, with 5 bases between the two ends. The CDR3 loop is CASSLGSTDTQYF. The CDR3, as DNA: TGTGCCAGCAGCTTGGGGAGTACAGATACGCAGTATTTT.

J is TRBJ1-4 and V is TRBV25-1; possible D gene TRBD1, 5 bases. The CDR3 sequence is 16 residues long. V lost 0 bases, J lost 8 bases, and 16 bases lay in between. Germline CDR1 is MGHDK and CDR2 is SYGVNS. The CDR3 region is CASSEYILGWGEKLFF. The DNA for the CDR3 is TGTGCCAGCAGTGAATATATACTGGGTTGGGGCGAAAAACTGTTTTTT.

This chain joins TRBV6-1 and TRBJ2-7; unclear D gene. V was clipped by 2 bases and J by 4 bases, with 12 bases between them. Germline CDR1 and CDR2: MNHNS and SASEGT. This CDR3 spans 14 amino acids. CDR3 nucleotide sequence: TGTGCCAGCAGTGAACTACGCATGACTTACGAGCAGTACTTC. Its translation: CASSELRMTYEQYF.

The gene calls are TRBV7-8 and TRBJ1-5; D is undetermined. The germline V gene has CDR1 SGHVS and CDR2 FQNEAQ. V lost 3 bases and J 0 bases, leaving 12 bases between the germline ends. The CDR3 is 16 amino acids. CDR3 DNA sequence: TGTGCCAGCAGCTTGAGCGGGCTCTATAGCAATCAGCCCCAGCATTTT. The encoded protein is CASSLSGLYSNQPQHF.

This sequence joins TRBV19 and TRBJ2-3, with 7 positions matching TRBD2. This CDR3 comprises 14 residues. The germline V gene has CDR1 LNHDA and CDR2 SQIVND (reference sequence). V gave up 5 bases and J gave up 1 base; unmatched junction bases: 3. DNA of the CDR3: TGTGCCAGTAGTCTTACTAGCGGCACAGATACGCAGTATTTT. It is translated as CASSLTSGTDTQYF. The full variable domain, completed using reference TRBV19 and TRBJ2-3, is DGGITQSPKYLFRKEGQNVTLSCEQNLNHDAMYWYRQDPGQGLRLIYYSQIVNDFQKGDIAEGYSVSREKKESFPLTVTSAQKNPTAFYLCASSLTSGTDTQYFGPGTRLTVL.

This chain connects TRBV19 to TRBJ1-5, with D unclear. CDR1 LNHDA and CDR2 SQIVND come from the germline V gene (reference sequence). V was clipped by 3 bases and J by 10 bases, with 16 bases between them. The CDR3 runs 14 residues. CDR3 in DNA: TGTGCCAGTAGTATGATAAAAGGGTCCGCACCCCAGCATTTT. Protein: CASSMIKGSAPQHF.

CDR3 amino acids: CASSYGQGDYGYTF. DNA for the CDR3: TGTGCCAGCAGTTACGGACAGGGGGACTATGGCTACACCTTC. This chain connects TRBV6-5 to TRBJ1-2; 10 nucleotides match TRBD1. This CDR3 has 14 amino acids. Trimming cost V 2 bases and J 3 bases; bases outside gene matches: 0. CDR1 MNHEY and CDR2 SVGAGI come from the germline V gene.